This T cell receptor (beta chain) stems from a study of T and B cells in COVID-19 patients. Study-wide background: Active-infection patients were older, median around 62 years, than recovered patients, median about 36 years.

V shed 4 bases and J shed 11 bases, with 21 bases lying between them. CDR1 is SGHNT, CDR2 YYREEE, per germline (reference sequence). The CDR3 is made up of 14 amino acids. As for this clonotype: Its antigen remains unidentified.

Each TRB amplification used about 220-500 ng of genomic DNA from blood. Multiplex PCR with BIOMED2 TRB-A/B primer pools amplified TRB rearrangements. TCRdb reprocessed the multiplex PCR reads with MiXCR, giving one entry per CDR3 protein. The repertoire has over 5,000 distinct CDR3 sequences, 25% to 35% of them found once; the top ten carry 37%. Study-level findings and limits: Active COVID-19 showed highly clonal TRB repertoires; recovery showed diversity and richness above healthy donors. In COVID-19 patients, T cell receptor beta variable and joining gene use was reportedly strongly skewed.

This sequence joins TRBV5-4 and TRBJ1-1; TRBD1 might be the D (6 bases). Sequencing input: blood. This TCR derives from a human donor with active COVID-19. The donor label of this sample is uncertain. CDR3 protein: CASSPSRNQGSAFF. The CDR3 DNA follows: TGTGCCAGCAGCCCTAGTAGAAATCAGGGGTCGGCTTTCTTT.